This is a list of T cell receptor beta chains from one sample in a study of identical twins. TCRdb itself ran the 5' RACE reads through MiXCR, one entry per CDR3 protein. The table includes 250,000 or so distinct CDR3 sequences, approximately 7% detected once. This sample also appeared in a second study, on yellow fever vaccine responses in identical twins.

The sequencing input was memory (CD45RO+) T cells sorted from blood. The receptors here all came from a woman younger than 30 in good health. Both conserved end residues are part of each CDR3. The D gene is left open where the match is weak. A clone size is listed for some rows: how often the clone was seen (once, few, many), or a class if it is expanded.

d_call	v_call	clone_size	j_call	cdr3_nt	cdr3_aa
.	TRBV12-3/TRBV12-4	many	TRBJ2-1	TGTGCCAGCAACGCCGGGACCCACTCCTACAATGAGCAGTTCTTC	CASNAGTHSYNEQFF
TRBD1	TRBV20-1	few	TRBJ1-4	TGCAGTGCTCGTCCAACAGGGGCGGCTAATGAAAAACTGTTTTTT	CSARPTGAANEKLFF
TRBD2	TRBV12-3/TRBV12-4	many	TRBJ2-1	TGTGCCAGCAGTGAGACTAGCGGGGGTCGCAATGAGCAGTTCTTC	CASSETSGGRNEQFF
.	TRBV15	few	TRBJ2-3	TGTGCCACCAGCAGAGTTGATGGCCGCCTGGGAGGTACGCAGTATTTT	CATSRVDGRLGGTQYF
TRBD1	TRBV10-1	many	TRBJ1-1	TGCGCCAGCAGTGAGTCACCGACAGGGGTTCCGAACACTGAAGCTTTCTTT	CASSESPTGVPNTEAFF
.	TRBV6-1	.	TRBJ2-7	TGTGCCAGCAGTGAAGCGTGGGGCTCGTTCTACGAGCAGTACTTC	CASSEAWGSFYEQYF
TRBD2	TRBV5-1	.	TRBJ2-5	TGCGCCAGCAGCTTTGGGACTAGCGGGGGAGAGACCCAGTACTTC	CASSFGTSGGETQYF
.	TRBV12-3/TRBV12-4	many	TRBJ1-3	TGTGCCAGCAGTTTTTCTGTTCCCAGGCCTAGCTCTGGAAACACCATATATTTT	CASSFSVPRPSSGNTIYF
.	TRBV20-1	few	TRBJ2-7	TGCAGTGCTAGAGAACTGGAGTGGTCCTACGAGCAGTACTTC	CSARELEWSYEQYF
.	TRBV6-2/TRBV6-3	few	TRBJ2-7	TGTGCCAGCACTAAGAGCGGTACCTACGAGCAGTACTTC	CASTKSGTYEQYF
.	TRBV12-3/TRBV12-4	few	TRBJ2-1	TGTGCCAGCAGTCGGGACCTCGTGACGGGTAATGAGCAGTTCTTC	CASSRDLVTGNEQFF
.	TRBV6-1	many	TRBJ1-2	TGTGCCAGCAGTCCCGACCCGGACGGATTTTACACCTTC	CASSPDPDGFYTF
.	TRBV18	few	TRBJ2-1	TGTGCCAGCTCACCACCGGGGACCGTATACAATGAGCAGTTCTTC	CASSPPGTVYNEQFF
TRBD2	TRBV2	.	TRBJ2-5	TGTGCCAGCAGTGGAGATGCTAGCGGAGCGGAGACCCAGTACTTC	CASSGDASGAETQYF
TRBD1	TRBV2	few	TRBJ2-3	TGTGCCAGCAGTGACAACAGGGGGAGGACAGATACGCAGTATTTT	CASSDNRGRTDTQYF
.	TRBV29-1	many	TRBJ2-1	TGCAGCGGAGGGACTTACTCCTACAATGAGCAGTTCTTC	CSGGTYSYNEQFF
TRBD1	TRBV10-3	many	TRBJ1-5	TGTGCCATCAGTGAGTCGTCAGGGGGCTTCTTTCCCCAGCATTTT	CAISESSGGFFPQHF
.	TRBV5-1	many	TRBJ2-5	TGCGCCAGCCAACACTCGGGGCTTTCAGGTAGCCAAGAGACCCAGTACTTC	CASQHSGLSGSQETQYF
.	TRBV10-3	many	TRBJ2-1	TGTGCCATCAGTGAGTCACTTGGATACAATGAGCAGTTCTTC	CAISESLGYNEQFF
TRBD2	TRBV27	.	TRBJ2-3	TGTGCCAGCAGTATCCGTTCTCGTAGCGGGGGGTTAACAGATACGCAGTATTTT	CASSIRSRSGGLTDTQYF
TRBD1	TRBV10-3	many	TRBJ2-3	TGTGCCATCAGGGAACCGGACAGGGCAGATACGCAGTATTTT	CAIREPDRADTQYF
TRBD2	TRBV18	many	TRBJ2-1	TGTGCCAGCTCAGGACTAGTGGGCGATGAGCAGTTCTTC	CASSGLVGDEQFF
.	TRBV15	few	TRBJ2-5	TGTGCCACCGCCTGGGGGCAAGAGACCCAGTACTTC	CATAWGQETQYF
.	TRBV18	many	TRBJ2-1	TGTGCCAGCTCACCACCGCTCTGGACAAGGGGGAATGAGCAGTTCTTC	CASSPPLWTRGNEQFF
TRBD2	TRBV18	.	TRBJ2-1	TGTGCCAGCTCACCAGGACTAGCGGGAGGGTTGGATGAGCAGTTCTTC	CASSPGLAGGLDEQFF
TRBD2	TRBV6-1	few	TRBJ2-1	TGTGCCAGTGCCGGGACTAGCTGGGGTAATGAGCAGTTCTTC	CASAGTSWGNEQFF
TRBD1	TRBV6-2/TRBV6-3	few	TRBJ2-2	TGTGCCAGCAGTCCCGGGACAGGGGGGTCGTCCGGGGAGCTGTTTTTT	CASSPGTGGSSGELFF
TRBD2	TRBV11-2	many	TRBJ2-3	TGTGCCAGCAGCTCAAGACTAGCGGGGATTAGCACAGATACGCAGTATTTT	CASSSRLAGISTDTQYF